Below, 13 T cell receptor beta chains from the same sample are listed, as sequenced in a study of early T cells in non-severe SARS-CoV-2 infection. TCRdb called the 5' RACE reads again in MiXCR, with one record for every CDR3 protein. The data show over 95,000 distinct CDR3 sequences, approximately 16% seen once. Sequencing was performed on whole blood. Receptor source: an adult who was a healthcare worker with PCR-confirmed SARS-CoV-2 infection or an uninfected control (not recorded which).

There are a few counts of this clonotype. The CDR3 region is CASSQDTSFYGYTF. Written as DNA, the CDR3 is TGTGCCAGCAGCCAAGATACCAGTTTCTATGGCTACACCTTC. The V gene is TRBV3-1, the J gene TRBJ1-2; the D is unclear. Germline CDR1 and CDR2: LGHDT and YNNKEL (reference sequence). The V gene lost 0 bases and the J gene lost 4 bases, with 9 bases spanning the gap. This CDR3 has 14 amino acids.

V usage is TRBV5-1 and J usage is TRBJ2-2, with 14 bases lining up with TRBD2. Looked up from germline, CDR1 is SGHRS and CDR2 is YFSETQ. The CDR3 runs to 16 residues. V lost 4 bases and J lost 4; bases outside the gene matches: 3. The chain's CDR3 is CASSLGLAGGTGELFF. Here the CDR3 DNA reads TGCGCCAGCAGCCTAGGACTAGCGGGAGGCACCGGGGAGCTGTTTTTT.

This clonotype was observed a handful of times. This chain links TRBV20-1 with TRBJ2-5; weak D call: TRBD2 (5 bases). The ends were cut back, 1 base at V and 5 bases at J, with 14 bases in the middle. Looked up from germline, CDR1 is DFQATT and CDR2 is SNEGSKA (reference sequence). CDR3 length equals 14 residues. The CDR3 nucleotides are TGCAGTGCTAGAGCGAGCGGAATGGTGGAGACCCAGTACTTC. Translation gives CSARASGMVETQYF.

The rearrangement joins TRBV28 to TRBJ2-2, with D possibly matching TRBD1 (5 bases). The germline V gene has CDR1 MDHEN and CDR2 SYDVKM. The CDR3 length is 15 residues. The V and J ends lost 1 base and 4 bases respectively, with 10 bases between them. CDR3 bases: TGTGCCAGCAGTTTATACGACAGAGGCACCGGGGAGCTGTTTTTT. Its translation is CASSLYDRGTGELFF.

The genes are TRBV29-1 and TRBJ1-4; 9 positions agree with TRBD1. Germline V gene sequence: CDR1 SQVTM, CDR2 ANQGSEA. Trimming cost V 4 bases and J 8 bases; bases outside gene matches: 11. This CDR3 region has 15 residues. The CDR3 region has the DNA TGCAGCGTTGGTTATGCCGGGACAGGGAACGAAAAACTGTTTTTT. As protein: CSVGYAGTGNEKLFF.

This clonotype appeared a few times. V usage is TRBV7-2 and J usage is TRBJ1-5; perhaps TRBD1 as D (5 bases). V shed 1 base and J shed 12 bases, with 16 bases lying between them. This CDR3 spans 14 amino acids. Germline values: CDR1 SGHTA, CDR2 FQGNSA. CDR3 coding DNA: TGTGCCAGCAGCTTAGATAATTTTGTAGACAGCCAGCATTTT. As protein: CASSLDNFVDSQHF.

This clonotype was seen a handful of times. The rearrangement joins TRBV28 to TRBJ2-1; D call uncertain. Germline-derived CDR1 and CDR2 are MDHEN and SYDVKM. The germline V and J ends were trimmed by 8 bases and 4 bases, with 6 bases remaining between them. The CDR3 runs 11 residues. The DNA of the CDR3 is TGTGCCAGCCGTGATTACAATGAGCAGTTCTTC. It codes for CASRDYNEQFF.

The chain couples TRBV7-2 to TRBJ2-7, with 15 bases identical to TRBD2. V gave up 5 bases and J gave up 2 bases; unmatched junction bases: 13. Germline CDR1 reads SGHTA; CDR2 reads FQGNSA. The CDR3 runs 19 residues. CDR3 bases: TGTGCCAGCAGCCCGGGGACTAGCGGGAGGTCACGGGTTACCTACGAGCAGTACTTC. Translated: CASSPGTSGRSRVTYEQYF.

This clonotype turned up a few times. The chain recombines TRBV7-9 with TRBJ2-1, with D possibly TRBD1 on 5 matching bases. CDR1 SEHNR and CDR2 FQNEAQ come from the germline V gene (reference sequence). V was trimmed by 5 bases and J by 1 base, leaving 12 bases between them. This CDR3 region has 15 residues. CDR3 residues: CASSRRVDSYNEQFF. In nucleotides, the CDR3 is TGTGCCAGCAGCCGCAGGGTCGATTCCTACAATGAGCAGTTCTTC. The variable domain in full, completed from reference TRBV7-9 and TRBJ2-1, reads DTGVSQNPRHKITKRGQNVTFRCDPISEHNRLYWYRQTLGQGPEFLTYFQNEAQLEKSRLLSDRFSAERPKGSFSTLEIQRTEQGDSAMYLCASSRRVDSYNEQFFGPGTRLTVL.

The chain recombines TRBV11-2 with TRBJ2-1; D call uncertain. Per germline, CDR1 SGHAT and CDR2 FQNNGV. The CDR3 length is 14 residues. V gave up 1 base and J gave up 7 bases, with 11 bases separating them. The CDR3 sequence: CASSLASLKNEQFF. In DNA form, the CDR3 reads TGTGCCAGCAGCTTAGCTAGTCTGAAGAATGAGCAGTTCTTC.

This clonotype was found a few times. The genes are TRBV11-2 and TRBJ2-3; TRBD2 matches 10 bases. The CDR3 runs 15 residues. After removal of 5 bases from V and 0 bases from J, the junction contained 2 bases not matched to a gene. CDR1 and CDR2 (germline): SGHAT, FQNNGV. CDR3 nucleotide sequence: TGTGCCAGCAGCGTGACTAGCGGGAGCACAGATACGCAGTATTTT. Encoded protein: CASSVTSGSTDTQYF.

This clonotype has only a few counts. The chain links TRBV6-6 to TRBJ2-1, with TRBD2 matching over 12 bases. This CDR3 is 16 amino acids long. With V trimmed by 6 bases and J by 5 bases, 8 bases remained unmatched. Germline assignment: CDR1 MNHNY and CDR2 SVGAGI (reference sequence). In DNA form, the CDR3 reads TGTGCCAGCAGCCAGCCCCGGACTAGCGGGAACAATGAGCAGTTCTTC. This codes for CASSQPRTSGNNEQFF.

The chain combines TRBV7-2 with TRBJ2-2; a weak D match, TRBD2 (6 bases). The CDR3 consists of 13 residues. Trimming removed 6 bases from V and 7 bases from J, with 12 bases in between. Germline assignment: CDR1 SGHTA and CDR2 FQGNSA. The CDR3 loop is CASRRDVGGELFF. The CDR3 DNA reads TGTGCCAGCAGGCGGGATGTAGGCGGGGAGCTGTTTTTT. Combining the CDR3 with reference TRBV7-2 and TRBJ2-2 gives the whole variable domain GAGVSQSPSNKVTEKGKDVELRCDPISGHTALYWYRQSLGQGLEFLIYFQGNSAPDKSGLPSDRFSAERTGGSVSTLTIQRTQQEDSAVYLCASRRDVGGELFFGEGSRLTVL.